The rows below give T cell receptor beta chains drawn from one sample of a study of cytomegalovirus exposure and HLA in healthy donors. The repertoire was sequenced with immunoSEQ multiplex PCR; TCRdb's copy has only in-frame clones and lacks some. The sample has under 130,000 clones. The specimen was PBMCs. All receptors derive from a man aged 40-50 years in good health and CMV-seronegative. Both conserved end residues are part of each CDR3.

J: TRBJ2-1
V: TRBV9
CDR3: CASSVLAGTYNEQFF

J: TRBJ2-3
V: TRBV10-2
CDR3: CASSRLAGTDTQYF

J: TRBJ2-2
V: TRBV10-1
CDR3: CASSERGSGELFF

J: .
V: TRBV30
CDR3: CAWSGDRSAHYEQYF

J: TRBJ2-1
V: TRBV15
CDR3: CATSTWTGQNEQFF

J: TRBJ2-7
V: TRBV14
CDR3: CASGQDYKADSDTADDGEQYF

J: TRBJ1-1
V: TRBV4-1
CDR3: CASSQPDTLGTEAFF

J: TRBJ2-1
V: TRBV6-1
CDR3: CASSAREEGFNEQFF

J: TRBJ2-7
V: TRBV7-2
CDR3: CASSPYVGGGTYEQYF

J: TRBJ2-7
V: TRBV28
CDR3: CASSLTGGQGNHEQYF

J: TRBJ1-4
V: TRBV19
CDR3: CATNGGLENEKLFF

J: TRBJ1-4
V: TRBV2
CDR3: CASIERSGNEKLFF

J: TRBJ1-1
V: TRBV11-3
CDR3: CASSLDKLYRARNTEAFF

J: TRBJ1-1
V: TRBV19
CDR3: CASSISGPGETFF

J: TRBJ1-1
V: TRBV19
CDR3: CASSRRHDTEAFF

J: .
V: TRBV13
CDR3: CASRPISGMSYEQYF

J: TRBJ2-7
V: TRBV5-6
CDR3: CASSSRTGGSEQYF

J: TRBJ2-1
V: TRBV6-6
CDR3: CASSYYDTPGGNEQFF

J: TRBJ1-1
V: TRBV5-6
CDR3: CASSLAIGRENTEAFF

J: TRBJ1-1
V: TRBV28
CDR3: CASSLSGGTEAFF

J: TRBJ2-1
V: TRBV7-9
CDR3: CASSPLGGSSYNEQFF

J: TRBJ1-4
V: TRBV12-2
CDR3: CASRLWAPGQGFNWVEKLFF

J: TRBJ2-1
V: TRBV18
CDR3: CASSPRQENNEQFF

J: TRBJ2-2
V: TRBV30
CDR3: CAWSVLAGTNTGELFF

J: TRBJ1-1
V: TRBV6-1
CDR3: CASSEGSLIYTEAFF

J: TRBJ2-7
V: TRBV4-3
CDR3: CASSQEFGDRPYEQYF

J: TRBJ2-1
V: TRBV11-3
CDR3: CASSLVLPGQGYNEQFF

J: TRBJ1-6
V: TRBV10-3
CDR3: CAISEKSSYNSPLHF

J: TRBJ1-2
V: TRBV7-9
CDR3: CASNIQGTGGYTF

J: TRBJ2-1
V: TRBV9
CDR3: CASSASGGARNEQFF

J: TRBJ2-1
V: TRBV9
CDR3: CASSAGLAEYNEQFF

J: TRBJ1-1
V: TRBV6-5
CDR3: CASSSLSRGSTEAFF

J: TRBJ1-6
V: TRBV19
CDR3: CATLGQGNYNSPLHF

J: TRBJ2-7
V: TRBV18
CDR3: CASSPPGRSSYEQYF

J: TRBJ2-7
V: TRBV5-6
CDR3: CASSSGQGLYEQYF

J: TRBJ2-1
V: TRBV10-2
CDR3: CASSAGLITYNEQFF

J: TRBJ1-2
V: TRBV5-4
CDR3: CASSWDRDRAPGGYTF

J: TRBJ2-7
V: TRBV6-5
CDR3: CASRQTGGSYEQYF

J: TRBJ1-3
V: TRBV4-3
CDR3: CASSQNSPGQGASGNTIYF

J: TRBJ2-7
V: TRBV30
CDR3: CAWSGSGRKGQYF

J: TRBJ2-5
V: TRBV27
CDR3: CATQGFQETQYF